The entry below gives a single T cell receptor beta chain sequence along with its context. This sample was taken from a study of blood T cell repertoires in COVID-19. Overall study context: Material from acute and convalescent COVID-19 was sourced from the United States, Italy and Spain. Sample material is recorded as cDNA or gDNA derived from T cells, B-cell-depleted T cells, or PBMCs.

Cohorts were determined from participant-reported clinical history. Authors' methods: For nucleated cells, counts were estimated from reference gene primer amplification. Profiling relied on immunoSEQ multiplex PCR, and the TCRdb table lists in-frame clones only, not all of them. V, J and clone size reflect that table, while D and trimming were determined from the DNA. Of roughly 240,000 clones listed, more than 80% are singletons. CDR1 is SGHRS and CDR2 is YFSETQ in the germline V gene. With 0 bases clipped from V and 6 bases from J, the junction kept 5 bases outside the gene matches. The CDR3 spans 15 residues.

This TCR was recovered from a man aged 50-59 years who had been exposed to COVID-19. The V and J genes are TRBV5-1 and TRBJ1-1, with 10 bases aligning to TRBD1. The sample consisted of PBMCs or T cells enriched from blood (not recorded which). CDR3 bases: TGCGCCAGCAGCTTGGTCGGGACAGGGGTCGCTGAAGCTTTCTTT. It codes for CASSLVGTGVAEAFF.